This record looks at one T cell receptor (beta chain) sequence and its context. The method was immunoSEQ multiplex PCR; TCRdb's version includes in-frame clones alone and lacks a portion of them. This repertoire shows approximately 150,000 clones, around 80% found once; its top ten account for approximately 10%. The sample originates from a study of blood T cell repertoires in COVID-19. The ends lost 2 bases at V and 0 bases at J; junction bases unmatched: 4. Germline CDR1 and CDR2: MGHRA and YSYEKL. The CDR3 runs 15 residues. The sample consisted of peripheral blood. The chain uses TRBV4-1 and TRBJ2-7; 7 bases match TRBD2. The sequence was obtained from a man aged 60-69 years with active or convalescent COVID-19. Here the CDR3 DNA reads TGCGCCAGCAGCCAAATAGGGACTACCTCCTACGAGCAGTACTTC. Its protein is CASSQIGTTSYEQYF.